This T cell receptor beta chain was found in a study of PD-1 blockade in classical Hodgkin lymphoma. General observations from the study: Relative to healthy donors, newly diagnosed patients reportedly had lower baseline TCR diversity, which was reported as lower still in relapsed/refractory patients. Complete responders possessed baseline diversity comparable to newly diagnosed patients.

Notes on this clone: Antigen unknown.

Sequenced by immunoSEQ multiplex PCR; TCRdb stores in-frame clones only, minus some. The sample has more than 50,000 clones, 71% seen once. In germline, CDR1 is SGHNT, CDR2 YYREEE (reference sequence). The CDR3 totals 12 residues. The V end lost 2 bases, the J end lost 8 bases, and 10 bases lay between the germline ends. There was relapse after autologous stem cell transplantation in every patient, and there was variation in brentuximab vedotin exposure. The chain links TRBV5-4 to TRBJ1-2; D ambiguous. The TCR originated in a human donor with classical Hodgkin lymphoma. The input for sequencing was peripheral blood mononuclear cells (PBMCs), taken before the second cycle of nivolumab. The CDR3, as DNA: TGTGCCAGCAGCTTCGATACTCGGGGCTACACCTTC. Translation gives CASSFDTRGYTF. The full variable domain, with the rest looked up from reference TRBV5-4 and TRBJ1-2, is ETGVTQSPTHLIKTRGQQVTLRCSSQSGHNTVSWYQQALGQGPQFIFQYYREEENGRGNFPPRFSGLQFPNYSSELNVNALELDDSALYLCASSFDTRGYTFGSGTRLTVV.